Detailed here is one T cell receptor (beta chain). The antigen is undetermined. This sample is part of a study of CD8 T cells in ankylosing spondylitis. Making the TCR beta libraries involved quantitative 5'-RACE with molecular barcodes. From the 5' RACE reads, TCRdb called clonotypes with MiXCR, one entry per CDR3 protein. The sample contains around 340,000 distinct CDR3 sequences, 20% of which appear only once. CDR1 and CDR2 (germline): MDHEN, SYDVKM. The CDR3 totals 15 residues. V was trimmed by 3 bases and J by 4 bases, leaving 14 bases between them. Findings and caveats of the study: Clones tied to disease were said to be significantly enriched in matched ankylosing spondylitis synovial fluid. Made up of eight highly homologous variants, a TCR beta motif appeared characteristic of ankylosing spondylitis blood. Disease-linked clones were found to be CD8+ and relatively rare in peripheral blood.

The chain carries TRBV28 and TRBJ2-3; D may be TRBD2 (5 bases). The TCR comes from a male donor with ankylosing spondylitis or in good health (not recorded which). Sequenced: blood, either unsorted or a sorted T cell fraction (not recorded which). CDR3 bases: TGTGCCAGCAGTTTTGGACCAAACGGGGCAGATACGCAGTATTTT. It yields the protein CASSFGPNGADTQYF.